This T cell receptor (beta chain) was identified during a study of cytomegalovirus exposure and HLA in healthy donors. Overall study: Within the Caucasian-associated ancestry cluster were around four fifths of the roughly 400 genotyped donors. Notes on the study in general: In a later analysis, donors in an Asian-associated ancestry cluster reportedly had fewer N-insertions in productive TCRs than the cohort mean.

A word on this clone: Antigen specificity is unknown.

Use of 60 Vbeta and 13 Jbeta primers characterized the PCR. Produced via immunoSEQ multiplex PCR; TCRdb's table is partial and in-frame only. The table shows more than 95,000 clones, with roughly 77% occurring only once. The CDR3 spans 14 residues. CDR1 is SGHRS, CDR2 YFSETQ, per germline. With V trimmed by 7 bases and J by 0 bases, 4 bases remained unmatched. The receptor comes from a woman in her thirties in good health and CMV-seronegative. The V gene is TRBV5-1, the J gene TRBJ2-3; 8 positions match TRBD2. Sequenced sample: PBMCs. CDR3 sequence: CASDSSGSTDTQYF. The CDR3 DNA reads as TGCGCCAGCGATTCTAGCGGGAGCACAGATACGCAGTATTTT. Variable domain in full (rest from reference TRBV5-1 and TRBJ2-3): KAGVTQTPRYLIKTRGQQVTLSCSPISGHRSVSWYQQTPGQGLQFLFEYFSETQRNKGNFPGRFSGRQFSNSRSEMNVSTLELGDSALYLCASDSSGSTDTQYFGPGTRLTVL.